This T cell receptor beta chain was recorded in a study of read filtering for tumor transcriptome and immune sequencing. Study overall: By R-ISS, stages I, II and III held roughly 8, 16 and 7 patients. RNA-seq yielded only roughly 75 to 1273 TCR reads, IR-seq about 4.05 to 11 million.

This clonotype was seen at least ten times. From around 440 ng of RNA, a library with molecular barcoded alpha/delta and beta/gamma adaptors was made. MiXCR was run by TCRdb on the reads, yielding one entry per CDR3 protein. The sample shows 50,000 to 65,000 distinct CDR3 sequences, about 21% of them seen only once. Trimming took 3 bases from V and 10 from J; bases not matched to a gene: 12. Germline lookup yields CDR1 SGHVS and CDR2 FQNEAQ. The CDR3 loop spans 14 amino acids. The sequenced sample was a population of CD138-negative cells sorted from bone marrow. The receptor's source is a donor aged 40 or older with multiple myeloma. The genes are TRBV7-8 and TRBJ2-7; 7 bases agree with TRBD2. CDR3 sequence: CASSLGGTRVDQYF. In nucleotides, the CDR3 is TGTGCCAGCAGCTTGGGGGGGACTCGAGTCGACCAGTACTTC. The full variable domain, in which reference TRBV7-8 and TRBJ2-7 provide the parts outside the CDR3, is GAGVSQSPRYKVAKRGQDVALRCDPISGHVSLFWYQQALGQGPEFLTYFQNEAQLDKSGLPSDRFFAERPEGSVSTLKIQRTQQEDSAVYLCASSLGGTRVDQYFGPGTRLTVT.